The present TCR beta chain was sequenced within a study of cytomegalovirus exposure and HLA in healthy donors. Germline V lookup: CDR1 DFQATT, CDR2 SNEGSKA (reference sequence). V dropped 6 bases and J dropped 8 bases, with 7 bases sitting between them. This CDR3 has 9 amino acids. A multiplex PCR was run with 60 Vbeta primers and 13 Jbeta primers. Sequenced by immunoSEQ multiplex PCR; TCRdb stores in-frame clones only, minus some. This table has about 93,000 clones, roughly 72% appearing once. Sequencing was done on a sample of PBMCs. V is TRBV20-1 and J is TRBJ1-2; D not certain. This TCR came from a man aged 25 to 45 in good health and CMV-seronegative. The CDR3 nucleotides read TGCAGTGCGGGAGTAGGCTACACCTTC. Translating gives CSAGVGYTF.